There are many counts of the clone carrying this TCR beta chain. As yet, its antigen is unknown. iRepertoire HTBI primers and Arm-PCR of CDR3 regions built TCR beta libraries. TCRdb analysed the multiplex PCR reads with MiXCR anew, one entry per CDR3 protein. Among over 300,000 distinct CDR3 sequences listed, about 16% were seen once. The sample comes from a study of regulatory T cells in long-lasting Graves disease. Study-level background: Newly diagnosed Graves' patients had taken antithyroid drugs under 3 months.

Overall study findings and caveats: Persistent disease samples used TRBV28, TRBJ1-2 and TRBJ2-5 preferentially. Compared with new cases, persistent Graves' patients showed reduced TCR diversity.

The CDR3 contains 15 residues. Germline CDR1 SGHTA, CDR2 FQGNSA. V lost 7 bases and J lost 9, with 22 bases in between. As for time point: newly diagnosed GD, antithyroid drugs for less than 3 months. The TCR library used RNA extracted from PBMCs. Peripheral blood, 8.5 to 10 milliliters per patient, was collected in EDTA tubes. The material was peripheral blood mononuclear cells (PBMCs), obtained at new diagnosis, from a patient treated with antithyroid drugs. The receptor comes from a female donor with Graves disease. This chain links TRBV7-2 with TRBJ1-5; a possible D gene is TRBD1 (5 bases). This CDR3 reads CASKMGGSALLPQHF. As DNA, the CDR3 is TGTGCCAGCAAGATGGGGGGGTCAGCGCTATTGCCCCAGCATTTT.